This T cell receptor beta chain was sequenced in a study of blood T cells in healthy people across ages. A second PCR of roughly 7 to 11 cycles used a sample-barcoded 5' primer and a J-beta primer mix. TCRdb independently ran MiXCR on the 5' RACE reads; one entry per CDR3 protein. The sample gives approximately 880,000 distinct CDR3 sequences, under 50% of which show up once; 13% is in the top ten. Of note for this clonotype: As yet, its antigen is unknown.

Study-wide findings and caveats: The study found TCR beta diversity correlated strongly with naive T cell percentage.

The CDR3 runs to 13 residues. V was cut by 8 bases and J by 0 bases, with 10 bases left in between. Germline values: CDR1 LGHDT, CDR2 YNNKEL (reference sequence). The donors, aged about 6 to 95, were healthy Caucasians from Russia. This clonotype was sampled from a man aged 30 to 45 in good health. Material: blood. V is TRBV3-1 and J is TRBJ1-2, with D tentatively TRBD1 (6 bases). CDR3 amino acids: CASWGAANYGYTF. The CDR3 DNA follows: TGTGCCAGCTGGGGGGCAGCTAACTATGGCTACACCTTC. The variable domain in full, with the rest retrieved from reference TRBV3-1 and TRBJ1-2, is DTAVSQTPKYLVTQMGNDKSIKCEQNLGHDTMYWYKQDSKKFLKIMFSYNNKELIINETVPNRFSPKSPDKAHLNLHINSLELGDSAVYFCASWGAANYGYTFGSGTRLTVV.